A single sample gave rise to the 14 T cell receptor beta chains below, sequenced in a study of T cell clonotyping in hematopoietic cell transplantation. The protocol was immunoSEQ multiplex PCR, while the TCRdb copy is restricted to in-frame clones and leaves out a portion. The sample shows tens of thousands of clones, 88% of them seen only once. The sequencing sample was made of peripheral blood mononuclear cells. Source of these receptors: a middle-aged woman in good health. Some clones in this sample may be carry-over from other donors' samples.

The V and J genes are TRBV12-5 and TRBJ2-7; D is uncertain. Germline loops: CDR1 LGHNT, CDR2 FRNRAP. The CDR3 runs 11 residues. Trimming removed 5 bases from V and 3 bases from J, with 5 bases in between. CDR3 loop: CASGLDYEQYF. The CDR3 region has the DNA TGTGCTAGTGGTCTCGACTACGAGCAGTACTTC.

This sequence joins TRBV28 and TRBJ2-5; D possibly corresponds to TRBD2 (8 bases). The ends were cut back, 4 bases at V and 5 bases at J, with 20 bases in the middle. The germline CDR1 and CDR2 sequences are MDHEN and SYDVKM. The CDR3 totals 16 residues. DNA of the CDR3: TGTGCCAGCAGTTGGCGGGGGGACAGCCGCGGGGAGACCCAGTACTTC. Protein sequence: CASSWRGDSRGETQYF.

This chain uses TRBV7-2 with TRBJ1-3, with D unclear. The CDR3 contains 15 residues. The germline CDR1 and CDR2 sequences are SGHTA and FQGNSA. Trimming took off 3 bases at V and 8 bases at J, with 17 bases between the two ends. CDR3 amino acids: CASSFSPGFGDTIYF. CDR3 DNA: TGTGCCAGCAGCTTTTCTCCGGGGTTTGGGGACACCATATATTTT.

The gene calls are TRBV28 and TRBJ2-5, with 7 bases identical to TRBD1. Germline-derived CDR1 and CDR2 are MDHEN and SYDVKM. The ends lost 6 bases at V and 2 bases at J; junction bases unmatched: 12. CDR3 length: 16 amino acids. The CDR3 DNA reads as TGTGCCAGCAGCATATCTCGGACGACAGGGCAAGAGACCCAGTACTTC. It codes for CASSISRTTGQETQYF.

The chain carries TRBV4-1 and TRBJ2-1; TRBD2 matches 13 bases. Trimming at V came to 2 bases and at J to 8 bases, leaving 12 bases not matched to a gene. The germline gives CDR1 MGHRA, CDR2 YSYEKL. The length of the CDR3 is 18 residues. As DNA, the CDR3 is TGCGCCAGCAGCCAACCGGGACTAGCGGGGCGTACGTTGGATGAGCAGTTCTTC. Amino acid sequence: CASSQPGLAGRTLDEQFF.

The chain recombines TRBV11-2 with TRBJ2-5; TRBD1 might be the D (6 bases). The CDR3 runs to 14 residues. V lost 4 bases, J lost 4 bases, and 13 bases lay in between. Germline CDR1 is SGHAT and CDR2 is FQNNGV. The DNA of the CDR3 is TGTGCCAGCAGCTATCAGGGGTCAGGAGAGACCCAGTACTTC. Translation gives CASSYQGSGETQYF. Full variable domain (remainder filled in from reference TRBV11-2 and TRBJ2-5): EAGVAQSPRYKIIEKRQSVAFWCNPISGHATLYWYQQILGQGPKLLIQFQNNGVVDDSQLPKDRFSAERLKGVDSTLKIQPAKLEDSAVYLCASSYQGSGETQYFGPGTRLLVL.

This chain uses TRBV2 with TRBJ1-2; D perhaps matches TRBD1 (6 bases). The CDR3 runs to 11 residues. Per germline, CDR1 SNHLY and CDR2 FYNNEI. V lost 5 bases and J lost 10, with 11 bases in between. The CDR3 sequence is CASSRQDHYTF. The DNA for the CDR3 is TGTGCCAGCAGTAGACAGGATCACTACACCTTC.

The CDR3 protein is CASSYSSGGDQPQHF. CDR3 DNA sequence: TGTGCCAGCAGTTACTCGAGCGGAGGGGATCAGCCCCAGCATTTT. The rearrangement uses TRBV6-6 and TRBJ1-5; tentatively, D is TRBD1 (5 bases). V lost 0 bases, J lost 5 bases, and 11 bases lay in between. This CDR3 is 15 amino acids long. Germline V lookup: CDR1 MNHNY, CDR2 SVGAGI (reference sequence).

This chain joins TRBV28 and TRBJ2-7, with a tentative D call TRBD2 (7 bases). CDR1 is MDHEN, CDR2 SYDVKM, per germline. This CDR3 is 13 amino acids long. V shed 3 bases and J shed 5 bases, with 11 bases lying between them. CDR3 bases: TGTGCCAGCAGTTTGGGAGGGGGACACGAGCAGTACTTC. Protein product: CASSLGGGHEQYF.

The chain has TRBV5-4 and TRBJ1-2; 10 bases line up with TRBD1. CDR1 is SGHNT and CDR2 is YYREEE in the germline V gene (reference sequence). The CDR3 has 17 amino acids. With V trimmed by 2 bases and J by 3 bases, 10 bases remained unmatched. The CDR3 coding sequence is TGTGCCAGCAGCTTCTCACTAGACAGGGGGCTTGACTATGGCTACACCTTC. Its translation: CASSFSLDRGLDYGYTF.

This clone was observed once. V gene TRBV6-1 combines with J gene TRBJ2-7, with D perhaps assigned TRBD1 or TRBD2 (5 bases each). Trimming stripped 6 bases from V and 0 bases from J, with 15 bases between. CDR3 length: 15 residues. Germline V gene data show CDR1 as MNHNS and CDR2 as SASEGT. CDR3 region: CASREPGRDSYEQYF. The CDR3 coding sequence is TGTGCCAGCAGGGAACCGGGACGGGACTCCTACGAGCAGTACTTC.

The CDR3: CAWSGKGPDTEAFF. The CDR3 nucleotides are TGTGCCTGGAGTGGGAAGGGGCCGGACACTGAAGCTTTCTTT. The chain is built from TRBV30 and TRBJ1-1; maybe TRBD1 (5 bases). V was shortened by 1 base and J by 3 bases, with 12 bases between the two germline ends. This CDR3 has 14 amino acids. Germline loops: CDR1 GTSNPN, CDR2 SVGIG (reference sequence).

CDR3: CASSLGGGASTDTQYF. CDR3 nucleotide sequence: TGCGCCAGCAGCTTGGGAGGAGGGGCTAGCACAGATACGCAGTATTTT. The chain joins TRBV5-1 to TRBJ2-3, with D possibly matching TRBD2 (6 bases). CDR1 and CDR2 (germline): SGHRS, YFSETQ. This CDR3 is 16 amino acids long. Trimming took off 0 bases at V and 0 bases at J, with 11 bases between the two ends.

The rearrangement links TRBV5-1 to TRBJ2-5; D is ambiguous. The CDR3 has 13 amino acids. Germline values: CDR1 SGHRS, CDR2 YFSETQ. V lost 6 bases and J 2 bases, leaving 11 bases between the germline ends. The CDR3 sequence is CASTEASQETQYF. DNA for the CDR3: TGCGCCAGCACCGAGGCGTCTCAAGAGACCCAGTACTTC.